This T cell receptor beta chain was recovered during a study of blood T cell repertoires in COVID-19. Study-wide background: From the United States, Italy and Spain came samples of acute and convalescent COVID-19.

Those who participated ranged in age from about 18 to 95 years and resided in about two dozen US areas. Recovery among Cohort 3 donors was established by two negative PCRs, clearance, or symptom resolution. TCRdb's copy holds only in-frame clones and misses some; the assay was immunoSEQ multiplex PCR. The data hold 250,000 to 400,000 clones, with over 75% observed a single time. CDR1 and CDR2 (germline): MGHRA, YSYEKL. CDR3 length: 15 amino acids. V was cut by 4 bases and J by 8 bases, with 20 bases left in between. The origin of this receptor is a woman in her 30s who had recovered from COVID-19. The V gene is TRBV4-1, the J gene TRBJ1-2; the D gene is possibly TRBD1 (5 bases). Sequencing used PBMCs or T cells enriched from blood (not recorded which). The CDR3 spells CASSRRNGGIGGYTF. CDR3 coding DNA: TGCGCCAGCAGCCGCCGAAACGGGGGGATTGGAGGCTACACCTTC.